A single T cell receptor beta chain is shown here with its context. Generated by immunoSEQ multiplex PCR, the TCRdb table keeps only in-frame clones and is missing some. The table shows 50,000 to 75,000 clones, with more than 70% occurring only once. These data belong to a study of blood T cell repertoires in COVID-19. Across the whole study: PBMCs, B-cell-depleted T cells, or T cells were the source of the cDNA or gDNA that made up the material.

The CDR3 consists of 15 residues. The germline CDR1 and CDR2 sequences are MNHNY and SVGAGI (reference sequence). Trimming took off 5 bases at V and 6 bases at J, with 19 bases between the two ends. Sequenced: peripheral blood. The receptor's source is a man in his 60s with acute or convalescent COVID-19. V usage is TRBV6-6 and J usage is TRBJ1-2, with D possibly being TRBD1 (5 bases). The CDR3 sequence: CASSLTETFWNGYTF. CDR3 DNA sequence: TGTGCCAGCAGTCTGACAGAGACCTTCTGGAATGGCTACACCTTC.